A single sample gave rise to the 13 T cell receptor beta chains below, sequenced in a study of T-cell memory formation after mild COVID-19 (dated by TCRdb to the early 2020s). The method behind the library was 5' RACE. Sequencing relied on an Illumina NovaSeq 6000. The raw public reads went through TCRdb reprocessing: fastp at Q25, MiXCR clone calling, in-frame beta chains kept. Each entry is one CDR3 protein sequence, shown with its most common DNA and genes. This sample has 110,000 or so distinct CDR3 sequences in its table, and 22% of those were observed once. The top ten constitute around 41% of the sample. Sequenced material: PBMCs or a T cell subset sorted from them (not recorded which). The source is a man younger than 30 who had mild COVID-19 (a few samples of this study predate the infection). The sample titles of this study are shuffled in the database, so cell type and time point are left out; the donor was told from shared clones.

The chain carries TRBV5-1 and TRBJ1-6, with 8 bases fitting TRBD1. Germline V lookup: CDR1 SGHRS, CDR2 YFSETQ. With 0 bases clipped from V and 6 bases from J, the junction kept 5 bases outside the gene matches. This CDR3 is built from 16 residues. The CDR3 sequence is CASSLGARGLNSPLHF. CDR3 in DNA: TGCGCCAGCAGCTTGGGGGCCAGGGGGCTTAATTCACCCCTCCACTTT. Drawing the rest from reference TRBV5-1 and TRBJ1-6, the complete variable domain is KAGVTQTPRYLIKTRGQQVTLSCSPISGHRSVSWYQQTPGQGLQFLFEYFSETQRNKGNFPGRFSGRQFSNSRSEMNVSTLELGDSALYLCASSLGARGLNSPLHFGNGTRLTVT.

The chain joins TRBV7-9 to TRBJ2-5; the D gene is possibly TRBD2 (5 bases). The V and J ends lost 1 base and 2 bases respectively, with 8 bases between them. The CDR3 is made up of 14 amino acids. Germline lookup yields CDR1 SEHNR and CDR2 FQNEAQ (reference sequence). The CDR3 sequence: CASSLEGAQETQYF. In nucleotides, the CDR3 is TGTGCCAGCAGCTTAGAGGGAGCGCAAGAGACCCAGTACTTC. The whole variable domain, remainder taken from reference TRBV7-9 and TRBJ2-5, is DTGVSQNPRHKITKRGQNVTFRCDPISEHNRLYWYRQTLGQGPEFLTYFQNEAQLEKSRLLSDRFSAERPKGSFSTLEIQRTEQGDSAMYLCASSLEGAQETQYFGPGTRLLVL.

V is TRBV4-1 and J is TRBJ2-6, with 7 bases aligning to TRBD1. This CDR3 has 15 amino acids. The germline V gene encodes CDR1 MGHRA and CDR2 YSYEKL. Germline trimming cut 6 bases from V and 2 bases from J; bases unmatched to any gene: 4. The CDR3 coding sequence is TGCGCCAGCAGTAACAGGGGCCCTGGGGCCAACGTCCTGACTTTC. Its translation is CASSNRGPGANVLTF.

Many counts were recorded for this clonotype. The rearrangement joins TRBV3-1 to TRBJ2-1; D unclear. This CDR3 spans 11 amino acids. V was cut by 1 base and J by 7 bases, with 2 bases left in between. CDR1 LGHDT and CDR2 YNNKEL come from the germline V gene (reference sequence). The CDR3 nucleotides read TGTGCCAGCAGCCAAGGGAATGAGCAGTTCTTC. Encoded protein: CASSQGNEQFF.

The chain uses TRBV5-6 and TRBJ1-1; D is possibly TRBD1 (6 bases). The CDR3 has 12 amino acids. Germline V gives CDR1 SGHDT, CDR2 YYEEEE. Trimming removed 4 bases from V and 8 bases from J, with 12 bases in between. CDR3 protein: CASSRSGEEAFF. The CDR3 DNA is TGTGCCAGCAGCCGCTCAGGGGAGGAAGCTTTCTTT.

This CDR3 reads CASSLAARAHEQYF. The DNA for the CDR3 is TGCGCCAGCAGCTTGGCTGCCAGGGCCCACGAGCAGTACTTC. The chain uses TRBV5-1 and TRBJ2-7; D is possibly TRBD1 (5 bases). Germline V lookup: CDR1 SGHRS, CDR2 YFSETQ. V dropped 0 bases and J dropped 5 bases, with 12 bases sitting between them. This CDR3 spans 14 amino acids.

The chain recombines TRBV29-1 with TRBJ1-6, with 10 bases fitting TRBD1. Germline CDR1 is SQVTM and CDR2 is ANQGSEA. This CDR3 spans 11 amino acids. V lost 3 bases and J lost 15; bases outside the gene matches: 2. In nucleotides, the CDR3 is TGCAGCGTTGAGGGACAGGGGCACCTCCACTTT. It encodes CSVEGQGHLHF.

This chain uses TRBV7-3 with TRBJ2-7, with 10 bases that match TRBD2. The CDR3 length is 15 residues. CDR1 is SGHTA, CDR2 FQGTGA, per germline. V was clipped by 5 bases and J by 9 bases; unmatched bases: 13. The DNA of the CDR3 is TGTGCCAGCAGCCCCCATCTAGCGGGGGTCGGGGGGCAGTACTTC. This gives the protein CASSPHLAGVGGQYF.

J is TRBJ2-7 and V is TRBV29-1, with D unclear. V lost 4 bases, J lost 5 bases, and 9 bases lay in between. The germline CDR1 and CDR2 sequences are SQVTM and ANQGSEA. The CDR3 has 11 amino acids. The chain's CDR3 is CSVALWDEQYF. The DNA for the CDR3 is TGCAGCGTTGCTCTGTGGGACGAGCAGTACTTC.

This chain connects TRBV5-5 to TRBJ1-2; D may be TRBD1 (5 bases). V lost 5 bases to trimming and J lost 8 bases, with 13 bases between them. Per the germline V gene, CDR1 is SGHKS and CDR2 is YYEKEE (reference sequence). The CDR3 loop spans 12 amino acids. The CDR3: CASRRRGKGYTF. CDR3 in DNA: TGTGCCAGCAGACGGAGGGGAAAGGGCTACACCTTC. Complete variable domain (other parts from reference TRBV5-5 and TRBJ1-2): DAGVTQSPTHLIKTRGQQVTLRCSPISGHKSVSWYQQVLGQGPQFIFQYYEKEERGRGNFPDRFSARQFPNYSSELNVNALLLGDSALYLCASRRRGKGYTFGSGTRLTVV.

This clonotype turned up a few times. This sequence joins TRBV7-9 and TRBJ2-2; tentatively, D is TRBD2 (6 bases). The CDR3 runs to 16 residues. V lost 2 bases and J 6 bases, leaving 16 bases between the germline ends. CDR1 and CDR2 (germline): SEHNR, FQNEAQ (reference sequence). The CDR3 region is CASSLPRGKGSGELFF. The CDR3 bases are TGTGCCAGCAGCTTACCCCGGGGGAAGGGGTCCGGGGAGCTGTTTTTT.

Only a few counts were recorded for this clonotype. This CDR3 reads CASRPERGGVRDTQYF. In DNA form, the CDR3 reads TGTGCCAGCAGGCCAGAGCGGGGGGGCGTTCGAGATACGCAGTATTTT. The V and J genes are TRBV12-3 or TRBV12-4 and TRBJ2-3, with 10 bases fitting TRBD2. This CDR3 has 16 residues. The V and J ends lost 6 bases and 5 bases, in that order; junction bases with no gene match: 11.

Only a few counts were recorded for this clonotype. The genes are TRBV27 and TRBJ2-1; D may be TRBD2 (5 bases). The V gene lost 7 bases and the J gene lost 0 bases, with 13 bases spanning the gap. Germline V lookup: CDR1 MNHEY, CDR2 SMNVEV (reference sequence). The CDR3 loop spans 15 amino acids. The CDR3 sequence: CASTQVGSSYNEQFF. CDR3 DNA: TGTGCCAGCACCCAAGTGGGGAGCTCCTACAATGAGCAGTTCTTC.